This entry is about one TCR beta chain. The antigen is not known. In germline, CDR1 is MNHEY, CDR2 SVGAGI. V gave up 0 bases and J gave up 9 bases, with 21 bases separating them. The CDR3 length is 16 residues. The entry originates in a study of T cells in localized non-small cell lung cancer. Findings and caveats of the study: Among blood samples, higher T cell density accompanied longer overall survival. Analysis by sequencing included only one tumor region, so heterogeneity remains possible. Of the top 100 tumor clones, median around 60 were in adjacent lung, some 29 among its top 100.

Sequencing was performed with immunoSEQ multiplex PCR; in TCRdb, only in-frame clones are kept and a portion is missing. This table has roughly 40,000 clones, around 86% appearing once. The sequencing here drew on peripheral blood, taken before any cancer treatment. The receptor comes from a man between 18 and 55 years old with stage I lung adenocarcinoma. V and J are TRBV6-5 and TRBJ2-7; the D gene is possibly TRBD2 (5 bases). The CDR3 loop reads CASSYSEGLPPGGQYF. In DNA, the CDR3 is TGTGCCAGCAGTTACTCTGAGGGTCTTCCCCCCGGTGGGCAGTACTTC.